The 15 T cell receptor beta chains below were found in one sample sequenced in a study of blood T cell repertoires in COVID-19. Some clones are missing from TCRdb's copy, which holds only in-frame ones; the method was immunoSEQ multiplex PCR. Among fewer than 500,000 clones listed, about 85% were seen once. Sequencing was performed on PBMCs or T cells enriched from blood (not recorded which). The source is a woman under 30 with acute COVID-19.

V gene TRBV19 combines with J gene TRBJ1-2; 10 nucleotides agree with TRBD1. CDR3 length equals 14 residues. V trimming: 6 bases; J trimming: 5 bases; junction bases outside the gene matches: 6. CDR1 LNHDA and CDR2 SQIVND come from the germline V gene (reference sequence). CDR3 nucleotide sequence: TGTGCCAGTAGGCGGGACAGGGGCACATATGGCTACACCTTC. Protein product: CASRRDRGTYGYTF.

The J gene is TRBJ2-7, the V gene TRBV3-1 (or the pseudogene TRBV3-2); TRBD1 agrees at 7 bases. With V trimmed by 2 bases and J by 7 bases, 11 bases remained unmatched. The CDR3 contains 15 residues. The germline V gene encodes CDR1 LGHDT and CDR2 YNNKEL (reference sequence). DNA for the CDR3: TGTGCCAGCAGCCAATCGACAGGGTACGTAGGTGAGCAGTACTTC. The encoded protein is CASSQSTGYVGEQYF.

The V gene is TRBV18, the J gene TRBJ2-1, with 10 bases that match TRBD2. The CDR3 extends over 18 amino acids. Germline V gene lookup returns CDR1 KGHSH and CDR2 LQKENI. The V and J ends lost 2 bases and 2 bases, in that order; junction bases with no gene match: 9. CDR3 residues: CASSPFSGRPNPYNEQFF. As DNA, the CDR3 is TGTGCCAGCTCACCATTTAGCGGGAGGCCCAACCCCTACAATGAGCAGTTCTTC. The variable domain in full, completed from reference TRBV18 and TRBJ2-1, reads NAGVMQNPRHLVRRRGQEARLRCSPMKGHSHVYWYRQLPEEGLKFMVYLQKENIIDESGMPKERFSAEFPKEGPSILRIQQVVRGDSAAYFCASSPFSGRPNPYNEQFFGPGTRLTVL.

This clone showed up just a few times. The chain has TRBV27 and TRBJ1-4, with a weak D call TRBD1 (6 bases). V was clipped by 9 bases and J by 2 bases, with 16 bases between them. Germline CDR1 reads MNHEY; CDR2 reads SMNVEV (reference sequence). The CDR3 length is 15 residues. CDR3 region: CASSRRGGTNEKLFF. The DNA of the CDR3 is TGTGCCAGTTCTCGTCGCGGGGGCACTAATGAAAAACTGTTTTTT.

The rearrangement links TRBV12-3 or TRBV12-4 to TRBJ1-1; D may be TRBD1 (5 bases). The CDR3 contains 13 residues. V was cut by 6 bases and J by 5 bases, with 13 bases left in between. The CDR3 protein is CASSQGVWTEAFF. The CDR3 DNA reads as TGTGCCAGCAGCCAGGGTGTTTGGACTGAAGCTTTCTTT.

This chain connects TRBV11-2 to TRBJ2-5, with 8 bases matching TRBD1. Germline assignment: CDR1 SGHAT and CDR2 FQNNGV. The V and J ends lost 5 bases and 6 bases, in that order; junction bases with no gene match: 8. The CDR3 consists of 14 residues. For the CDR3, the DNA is TGTGCCAGCAGCGTCCCCAGGGGGCCAAAGACCCAGTACTTC. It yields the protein CASSVPRGPKTQYF.

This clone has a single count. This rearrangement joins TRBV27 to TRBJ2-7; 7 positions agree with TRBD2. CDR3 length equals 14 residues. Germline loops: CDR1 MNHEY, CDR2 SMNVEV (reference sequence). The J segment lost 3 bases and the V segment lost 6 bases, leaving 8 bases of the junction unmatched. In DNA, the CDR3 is TGTGCCAGCAGAATTAGCGGGCTGGGCTACGAGCAGTACTTC. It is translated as CASRISGLGYEQYF.

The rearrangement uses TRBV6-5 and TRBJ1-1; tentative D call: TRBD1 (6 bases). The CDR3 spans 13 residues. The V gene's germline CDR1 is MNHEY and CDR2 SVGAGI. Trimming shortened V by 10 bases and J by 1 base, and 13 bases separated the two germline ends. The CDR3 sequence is CATTGRGNTEAFF. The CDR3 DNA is TGTGCCACCACCGGCAGGGGGAACACTGAAGCTTTCTTT.

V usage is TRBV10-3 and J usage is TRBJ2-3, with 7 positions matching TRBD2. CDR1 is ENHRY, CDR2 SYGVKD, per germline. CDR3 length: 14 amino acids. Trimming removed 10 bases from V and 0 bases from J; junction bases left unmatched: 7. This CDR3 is CATQTSSSTDTQYF. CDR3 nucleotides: TGTGCCACTCAGACTAGCAGCAGCACAGATACGCAGTATTTT.

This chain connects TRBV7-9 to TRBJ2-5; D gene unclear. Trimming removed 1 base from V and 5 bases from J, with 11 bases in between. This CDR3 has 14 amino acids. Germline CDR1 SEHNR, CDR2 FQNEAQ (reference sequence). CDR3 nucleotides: TGTGCCAGCAGCTTAGGGCAGGTTGGGGAGACCCAGTACTTC. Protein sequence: CASSLGQVGETQYF. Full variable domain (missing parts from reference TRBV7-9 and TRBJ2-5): DTGVSQNPRHKITKRGQNVTFRCDPISEHNRLYWYRQTLGQGPEFLTYFQNEAQLEKSRLLSDRFSAERPKGSFSTLEIQRTEQGDSAMYLCASSLGQVGETQYFGPGTRLLVL.

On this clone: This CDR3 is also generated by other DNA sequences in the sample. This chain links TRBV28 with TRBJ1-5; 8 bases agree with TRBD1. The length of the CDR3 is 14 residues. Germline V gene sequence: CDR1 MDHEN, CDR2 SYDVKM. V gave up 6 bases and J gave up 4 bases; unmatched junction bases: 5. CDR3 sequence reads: CASRTRQGNQPQHF. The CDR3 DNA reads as TGTGCCAGCAGGACACGACAGGGGAATCAGCCCCAGCATTTT.

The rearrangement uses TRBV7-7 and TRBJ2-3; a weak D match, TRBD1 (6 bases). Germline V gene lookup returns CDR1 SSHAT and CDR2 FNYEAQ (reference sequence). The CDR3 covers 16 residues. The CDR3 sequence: CANKPPLTGIEDTQYF. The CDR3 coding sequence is TGTGCTAACAAACCCCCCCTTACAGGGATTGAAGATACGCAGTATTTT.

The CDR3 loop is CASSLKGKQGLGEAFF. The CDR3, as DNA: TGTGCCAGCAGTTTAAAGGGAAAACAGGGGCTAGGGGAAGCTTTCTTT. The chain is built from TRBV28 and TRBJ1-1; 7 nucleotides agree with TRBD1. J gave up 8 bases and V 2 bases, and 14 bases lay outside the gene matches. Germline-derived CDR1 and CDR2 are MDHEN and SYDVKM. This CDR3 contains 16 residues.

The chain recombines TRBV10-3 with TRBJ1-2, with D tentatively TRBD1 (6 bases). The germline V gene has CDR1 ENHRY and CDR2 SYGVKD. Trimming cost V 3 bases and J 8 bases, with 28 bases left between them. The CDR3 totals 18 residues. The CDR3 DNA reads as TGTGCCATCAGTGACTTTATCGACAGGTTTAGGGGGGGGACAGGCTACACCTTC. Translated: CAISDFIDRFRGGTGYTF.

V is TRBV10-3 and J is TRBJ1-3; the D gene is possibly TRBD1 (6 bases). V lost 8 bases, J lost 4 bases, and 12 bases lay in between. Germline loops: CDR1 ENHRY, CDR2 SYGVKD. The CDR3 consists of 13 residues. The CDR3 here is CAIETGPGNTIYF. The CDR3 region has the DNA TGTGCCATCGAGACAGGTCCCGGAAACACCATATATTTT.